This record covers a single T cell receptor (beta chain). The source of the sample is a study of technical replicates of blood from several donors. V gave up 5 bases and J gave up 4 bases, with 14 bases separating them. Germline V gene lookup returns CDR1 SGHTA and CDR2 FQGNSA. The CDR3 runs 14 residues. TCRdb's table, derived via immunoSEQ multiplex PCR, lists solely in-frame clones and lacks some. The sample holds tens of thousands of clones; 75% to 95% are singletons and the top ten take 0.39%. This clonotype was sampled from a human donor in good health. Some clones in this sample may be carry-over from other donors' samples. The rearrangement uses TRBV7-2 and TRBJ2-5; no definite D call. The sequencing input was T cells isolated from PBMCs. This CDR3 reads CASSTWARSETQYF. For the CDR3, the DNA is TGTGCCAGCAGCACGTGGGCCAGGTCAGAGACCCAGTACTTC.